This TCR beta chain originates from a study of blood T cell repertoires in COVID-19. Study in general: Acute and convalescent COVID-19 specimens originated in the United States, Italy and Spain. In each case, the material was cDNA or gDNA derived from T cells, B-cell-depleted T cells, or PBMCs.

Germline V lookup: CDR1 MNHEY, CDR2 SVGEGT. Trimming took 4 bases from V and 5 from J, leaving 11 bases between them. This CDR3 spans 14 amino acids. Repertoires were generated with immunoSEQ multiplex PCR, while TCRdb's copy carries only in-frame clones and drops some. The sample holds about 220,000 clones, about four fifths seen once. Sequenced input: PBMCs or T cells enriched from blood (not recorded which). This chain joins TRBV6-2 or TRBV6-3 and TRBJ2-2; D remains ambiguous. This clonotype originated in a woman aged 40-49 years who had recovered from COVID-19. Here the CDR3 DNA reads TGTGCCAGCAGTTTCGACTTTGCTACCGGGGAGCTGTTTTTT. Amino acids: CASSFDFATGELFF.